A single sample is the source of the 22 T cell receptor beta chains below, sequenced in a study of T cell repertoires in cytomegalovirus infection. TCRdb called the reads again in MiXCR, with one record for every CDR3 protein. The sample records roughly 76,000 distinct CDR3 sequences, less than 4.5% being singletons. Source material: PBMCs. Receptors were obtained from a human donor in good health (CMV status not recorded). Some clones in this sample may be carry-over from other donors' samples.

This clonotype was seen ten or more times. The V and J genes are TRBV12-3 or TRBV12-4 and TRBJ1-1; D is ambiguous. CDR3 length: 14 amino acids. With 3 bases removed from V and 0 bases from J, the gap between germline ends came to 8 bases. The CDR3 DNA follows: TGTGCCAGCAGTTTCGGGCAGCTGAACACTGAAGCTTTCTTT. This sequence encodes CASSFGQLNTEAFF.

The table lists this clonotype with many counts. The V call is TRBV7-8, the J call TRBJ1-2; a weak D match, TRBD1 (5 bases). Germline V gives CDR1 SGHVS, CDR2 FQNEAQ. This CDR3 spans 14 amino acids. V gave up 0 bases and J gave up 8 bases, with 13 bases separating them. The CDR3: CASSLAQGGLGYTF. The DNA for the CDR3 is TGTGCCAGCAGCTTAGCGCAGGGAGGGCTAGGCTACACCTTC.

This clonotype was found many times. The chain couples TRBV14 to TRBJ2-5; 10 nucleotides align to TRBD2. The CDR3 spans 15 residues. V lost 3 bases and J lost 5; bases outside the gene matches: 6. Germline CDR1 reads SGHDN; CDR2 reads FVKESK. The CDR3 region is CASSHTPGLAETQYF. The CDR3 region has the DNA TGTGCCAGCAGCCACACACCGGGACTAGCGGAGACCCAGTACTTC.

This clonotype was detected ten times or more. The V call is TRBV11-2, the J call TRBJ1-3, with 8 positions matching TRBD1. Looked up from germline, CDR1 is SGHAT and CDR2 is FQNNGV. The CDR3 consists of 14 residues. The V gene end was trimmed by 4 bases and the J gene end by 7 bases; junction bases not matched to a gene: 6. The CDR3 nucleotides read TGTGCCAGCAGCTCAGGGGGCCTGGCGAACACCATATATTTT. Encoded protein: CASSSGGLANTIYF.

There are many counts of this clonotype. The chain has TRBV28 and TRBJ1-5; D not certain. This CDR3 spans 12 amino acids. The V end lost 10 bases, the J end lost 5 bases, and 12 bases lay between the germline ends. Germline values: CDR1 MDHEN, CDR2 SYDVKM. CDR3 sequence reads: CANSITDQPQHF. The DNA of the CDR3 is TGTGCCAACTCTATCACCGATCAGCCCCAGCATTTT.

This clonotype appeared many times. The genes are TRBV19 and TRBJ2-7; either TRBD1 or TRBD2 may supply D (5 bases each). This CDR3 contains 15 residues. Trimming took off 6 bases at V and 5 bases at J, with 20 bases between the two ends. Germline V gene data show CDR1 as LNHDA and CDR2 as SQIVND (reference sequence). CDR3 sequence: CASSSHGASIDEQYF. CDR3 nucleotide sequence: TGTGCCAGTAGCTCCCACGGGGCCTCGATCGACGAGCAGTACTTC.

This clonotype was counted at least ten times. This chain uses TRBV7-2 with TRBJ1-2; D unresolved. V was cut by 0 bases and J by 3 bases, with 5 bases left in between. The CDR3 length is 13 residues. The germline CDR1 and CDR2 sequences are SGHTA and FQGNSA. Here the CDR3 reads CASSLAGYYGYTF. The CDR3 nucleotides read TGTGCCAGCAGCTTAGCAGGGTACTATGGCTACACCTTC.

This clonotype was found many times. The V gene is TRBV7-2, the J gene TRBJ2-3, with TRBD2 matching over 7 bases. Germline assignment: CDR1 SGHTA and CDR2 FQGNSA. This CDR3 has 16 amino acids. The trim removed 5 bases at V and 0 bases at J, leaving 8 bases unmatched. DNA of the CDR3: TGTGCCAGCAGCCCGTCTAGCGGTCTAAGCACAGATACGCAGTATTTT. Protein product: CASSPSSGLSTDTQYF.

This clonotype came up many times. The CDR3: CASRGQVGQPQHF. CDR3 bases: TGTGCCAGCAGGGGACAGGTGGGTCAGCCCCAGCATTTT. The chain links TRBV7-8 to TRBJ1-5, with 8 bases that match TRBD1. Germline CDR1 reads SGHVS; CDR2 reads FQNEAQ. The CDR3 length is 13 residues. The ends lost 6 bases at V and 6 bases at J; junction bases unmatched: 4. The variable domain in full, completed from reference TRBV7-8 and TRBJ1-5, reads GAGVSQSPRYKVAKRGQDVALRCDPISGHVSLFWYQQALGQGPEFLTYFQNEAQLDKSGLPSDRFFAERPEGSVSTLKIQRTQQEDSAVYLCASRGQVGQPQHFGDGTRLSIL.

This clonotype was counted ten times or more. This sequence joins TRBV18 and TRBJ2-7, with D uncertain. This CDR3 is built from 14 residues. Germline assignment: CDR1 KGHSH and CDR2 LQKENI. Trimming removed 5 bases at V and 5 bases at J, with 16 bases between. The CDR3 DNA is TGTGCCAGCTCATTAGTGTCACGGATGGACGAGCAGTACTTC. It yields the protein CASSLVSRMDEQYF.

This clonotype was observed at least ten times. The rearrangement links TRBV30 to TRBJ2-7; weak D call: TRBD1 (5 bases). Germline V lookup: CDR1 GTSNPN, CDR2 SVGIG (reference sequence). The V gene lost 3 bases and the J gene lost 1 base, with 13 bases spanning the gap. This CDR3 region has 14 residues. The CDR3 DNA reads as TGTGCCTGGAGCATTCCCAGGGATTCCTACGAGCAGTACTTC. Translated, it gives CAWSIPRDSYEQYF.

This clonotype has ten or more counts. This chain connects TRBV7-6 to TRBJ2-1, with 8 bases lining up with TRBD1. This CDR3 has 15 residues. V was pared by 4 bases and J by 3 bases, with 5 bases of the junction left unmatched. Germline-derived CDR1 and CDR2 are SGHVS and FNYEAQ. The CDR3 bases are TGTGCCAGCAGCTCCGGGACAGGAGTCTACAATGAGCAGTTCTTC. Amino acids: CASSSGTGVYNEQFF.

This clonotype was seen repeatedly, ten times or more. This sequence joins TRBV19 and TRBJ2-3; 7 bases match TRBD1. Germline V gene lookup returns CDR1 LNHDA and CDR2 SQIVND (reference sequence). V was pared by 4 bases and J by 4 bases, with 8 bases of the junction left unmatched. The CDR3 consists of 15 residues. The CDR3 here is CASSTTGPGADTQYF. The CDR3 nucleotides are TGTGCCAGTAGTACGACAGGGCCTGGGGCAGATACGCAGTATTTT. Together with reference TRBV19 and TRBJ2-3, the CDR3 gives the full variable domain: DGGITQSPKYLFRKEGQNVTLSCEQNLNHDAMYWYRQDPGQGLRLIYYSQIVNDFQKGDIAEGYSVSREKKESFPLTVTSAQKNPTAFYLCASSTTGPGADTQYFGPGTRLTVL.

This clonotype was detected many times. The rearrangement links TRBV15 to TRBJ1-2; D unresolved. Trimming cost V 3 bases and J 5 bases, with 13 bases left between them. The CDR3 totals 14 residues. Germline V gene data show CDR1 as LNHNV and CDR2 as YYDKDF (reference sequence). CDR3 sequence: CATSSPQISYGYTF. The CDR3 coding sequence is TGTGCCACCAGCAGTCCACAGATCTCTTATGGCTACACCTTC.

Many counts were recorded for this clonotype. This rearrangement joins TRBV27 to TRBJ2-3; perhaps TRBD2 as D (6 bases). CDR1 and CDR2 from the germline V gene are MNHEY and SMNVEV (reference sequence). V was trimmed by 2 bases and J by 0 bases, leaving 9 bases between them. This CDR3 comprises 15 residues. The chain's CDR3 is CASSLAGRSTDTQYF. DNA of the CDR3: TGTGCCAGCAGTTTAGCGGGGAGAAGCACAGATACGCAGTATTTT.

This clonotype was seen many times. The chain joins TRBV7-2 to TRBJ1-3; no clear D gene. V was shortened by 2 bases and J by 5 bases, with 7 bases between the two germline ends. The CDR3 totals 13 residues. Germline lookup yields CDR1 SGHTA and CDR2 FQGNSA. CDR3 DNA sequence: TGTGCCAGCAGCTTAATGGGGAGAAACACCATATATTTT. This gives the protein CASSLMGRNTIYF.

This clonotype was detected ten times or more. This chain joins TRBV6-2 or TRBV6-3 and TRBJ2-7; a possible D gene is TRBD1 (5 bases). The CDR3 is 14 amino acids. V lost 7 bases to trimming and J lost 0 bases, with 13 bases between them. CDR1 and CDR2 (germline): MNHEY, SVGEGT. The CDR3 bases are TGTGCCAGCACAGGGAAGTCGGTCTCCTACGAGCAGTACTTC. This sequence encodes CASTGKSVSYEQYF.

The table lists this clonotype with many counts. V is TRBV6-2 or TRBV6-3 and J is TRBJ2-7; no clear D. Trimming stripped 5 bases from V and 1 base from J, with 18 bases between. This CDR3 spans 16 amino acids. Germline CDR1 reads MNHEY; CDR2 reads SVGEGT. The CDR3 spells CASSPRLGHGSYEQYF. CDR3 bases: TGTGCCAGCAGTCCCCGGCTCGGCCATGGGTCCTACGAGCAGTACTTC.

This clonotype was picked up many times. The chain joins TRBV29-1 to TRBJ1-3; D might be TRBD1 (5 bases). Germline V gives CDR1 SQVTM, CDR2 ANQGSEA. The CDR3 totals 15 residues. V gave up 7 bases and J gave up 0 bases, with 16 bases separating them. DNA of the CDR3: TGCAGCGCGACACCGGGGGGGAGCTCTGGAAACACCATATATTTT. Encoded protein: CSATPGGSSGNTIYF.

In this sample, this clonotype turned up many times. The chain combines TRBV7-2 with TRBJ1-2; 7 bases match TRBD1. Germline values: CDR1 SGHTA, CDR2 FQGNSA. The length of the CDR3 is 14 residues. The V and J ends lost 5 bases and 4 bases, in that order; junction bases with no gene match: 7. CDR3 region: CASSRMTGSYGYTF. The CDR3 region has the DNA TGTGCCAGCAGCCGTATGACAGGGAGCTATGGCTACACCTTC.

The sample holds many counts of this clonotype. The chain combines TRBV12-3 or TRBV12-4 with TRBJ1-1; D is unresolved. Trimming took off 8 bases at V and 3 bases at J, with 7 bases between the two ends. The CDR3 totals 11 residues. CDR3 nucleotide sequence: TGTGCCAGCTGCATCTACACTGAAGCTTTCTTT. Protein sequence: CASCIYTEAFF.

This clonotype was detected ten times or more. This rearrangement joins TRBV18 to TRBJ2-1; D possibly corresponds to TRBD1 (5 bases). The V end was cut by 6 bases, the J end by 9 bases, with 9 bases between. CDR3 size: 11 residues. Per the germline V gene, CDR1 is KGHSH and CDR2 is LQKENI. In nucleotides, the CDR3 is TGTGCCAGCTCCTTACAGGCTGAGCAGTTCTTC. Residues: CASSLQAEQFF.